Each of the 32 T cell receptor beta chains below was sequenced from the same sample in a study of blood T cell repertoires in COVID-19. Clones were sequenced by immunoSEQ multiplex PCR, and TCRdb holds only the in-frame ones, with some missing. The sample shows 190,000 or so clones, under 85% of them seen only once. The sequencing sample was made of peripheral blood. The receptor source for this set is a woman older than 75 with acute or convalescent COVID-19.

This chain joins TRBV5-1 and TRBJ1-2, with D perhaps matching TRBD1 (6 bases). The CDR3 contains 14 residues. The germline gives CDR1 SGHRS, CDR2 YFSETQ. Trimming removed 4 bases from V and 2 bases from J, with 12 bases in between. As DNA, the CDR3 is TGCGCCAGCAGCCCCGTGGGGACAAACTATGGCTACACCTTC. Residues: CASSPVGTNYGYTF.

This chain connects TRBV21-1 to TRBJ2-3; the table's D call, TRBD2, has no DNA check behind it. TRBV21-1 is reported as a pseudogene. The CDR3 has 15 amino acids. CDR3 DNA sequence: TGTGCCAGCAGCCACCGGGACTTACTGGCAGATACGCAGTATTTT. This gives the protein CASSHRDLLADTQYF.

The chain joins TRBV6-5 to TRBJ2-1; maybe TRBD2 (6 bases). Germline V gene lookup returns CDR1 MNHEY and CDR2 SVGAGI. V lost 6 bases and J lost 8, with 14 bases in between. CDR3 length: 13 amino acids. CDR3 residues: CASRIGSLYEQFF. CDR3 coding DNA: TGTGCCAGCAGGATCGGGAGCCTATATGAGCAGTTCTTC.

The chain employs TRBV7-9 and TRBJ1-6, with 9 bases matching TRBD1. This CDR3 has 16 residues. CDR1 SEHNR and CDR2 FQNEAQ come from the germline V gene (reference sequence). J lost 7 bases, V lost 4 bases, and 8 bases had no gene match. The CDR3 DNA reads TGTGCCAGCAGCTCAGGACAGGGGTTGTTGAATTCACCCCTCCACTTT. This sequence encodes CASSSGQGLLNSPLHF.

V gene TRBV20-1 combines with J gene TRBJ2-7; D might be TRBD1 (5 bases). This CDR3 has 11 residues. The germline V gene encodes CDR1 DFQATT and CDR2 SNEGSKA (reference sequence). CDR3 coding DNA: TGCAGCTTTCAGGGTACCCACGAGCAGTACTTC. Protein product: CSFQGTHEQYF.

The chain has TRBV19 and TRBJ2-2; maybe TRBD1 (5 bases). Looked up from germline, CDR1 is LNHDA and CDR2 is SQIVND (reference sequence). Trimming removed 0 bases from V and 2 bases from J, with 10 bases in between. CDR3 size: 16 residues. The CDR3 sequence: CASSIDWGRNTGELFF. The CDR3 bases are TGTGCCAGTAGTATAGATTGGGGCCGTAACACCGGGGAGCTGTTTTTT.

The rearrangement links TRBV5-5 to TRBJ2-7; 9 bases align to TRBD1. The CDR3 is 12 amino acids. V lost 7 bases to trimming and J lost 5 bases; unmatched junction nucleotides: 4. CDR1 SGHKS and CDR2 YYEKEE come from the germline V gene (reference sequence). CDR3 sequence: CASHRGHNEQYF. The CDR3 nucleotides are TGTGCCAGCCACAGGGGGCACAACGAGCAGTACTTC. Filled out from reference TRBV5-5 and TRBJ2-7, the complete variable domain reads DAGVTQSPTHLIKTRGQQVTLRCSPISGHKSVSWYQQVLGQGPQFIFQYYEKEERGRGNFPDRFSARQFPNYSSELNVNALLLGDSALYLCASHRGHNEQYFGPGTRLTVT.

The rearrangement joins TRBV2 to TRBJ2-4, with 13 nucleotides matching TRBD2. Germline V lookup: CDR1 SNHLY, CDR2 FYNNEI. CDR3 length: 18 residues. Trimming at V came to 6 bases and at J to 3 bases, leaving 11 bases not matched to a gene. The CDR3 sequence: CASRTPPGTSGVKNIQYF. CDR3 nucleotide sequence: TGTGCCAGCAGGACACCACCCGGGACTAGCGGGGTCAAAAACATTCAGTACTTC.

CDR3 loop: CASSFGQGAPNSPLHF. CDR3 coding DNA: TGTGCCAGCAGCTTCGGACAGGGGGCGCCTAATTCACCCCTCCACTTT. The chain couples TRBV9 to TRBJ1-6; 11 bases line up with TRBD1. The CDR3 has 16 amino acids. V shed 4 bases and J 6 bases; nucleotides not matched to a gene: 6. Germline values: CDR1 SGDLS, CDR2 YYNGEE.

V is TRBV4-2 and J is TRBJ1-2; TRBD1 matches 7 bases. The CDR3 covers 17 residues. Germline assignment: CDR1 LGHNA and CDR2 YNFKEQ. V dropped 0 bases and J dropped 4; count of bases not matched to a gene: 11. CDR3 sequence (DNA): TGTGCCAGCAGCCAAGATCCCGGGACAGAGAGCTTCTATGGCTACACCTTC. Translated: CASSQDPGTESFYGYTF.

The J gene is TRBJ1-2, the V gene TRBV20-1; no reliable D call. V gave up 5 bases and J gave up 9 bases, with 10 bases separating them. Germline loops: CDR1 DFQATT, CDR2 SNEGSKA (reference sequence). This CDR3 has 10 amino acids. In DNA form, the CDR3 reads TGCAGTGCTCTCAGTGGCAGCTACACCTTC. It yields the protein CSALSGSYTF.

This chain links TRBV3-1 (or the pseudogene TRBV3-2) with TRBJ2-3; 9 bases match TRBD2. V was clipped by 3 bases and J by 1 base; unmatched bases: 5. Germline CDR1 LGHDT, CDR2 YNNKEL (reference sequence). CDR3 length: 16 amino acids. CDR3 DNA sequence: TGTGCCAGCAGCCAGCCGACTAGCGGACGCACAGATACGCAGTATTTT. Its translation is CASSQPTSGRTDTQYF.

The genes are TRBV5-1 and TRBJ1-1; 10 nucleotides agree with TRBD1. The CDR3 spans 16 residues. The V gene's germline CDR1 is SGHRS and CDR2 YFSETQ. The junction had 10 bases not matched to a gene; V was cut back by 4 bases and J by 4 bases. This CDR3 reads CASSNVRTGGFTEAFF. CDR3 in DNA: TGCGCCAGCAGCAACGTACGGACAGGGGGTTTCACTGAAGCTTTCTTT. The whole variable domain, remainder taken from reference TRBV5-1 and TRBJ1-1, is KAGVTQTPRYLIKTRGQQVTLSCSPISGHRSVSWYQQTPGQGLQFLFEYFSETQRNKGNFPGRFSGRQFSNSRSEMNVSTLELGDSALYLCASSNVRTGGFTEAFFGQGTRLTVV.

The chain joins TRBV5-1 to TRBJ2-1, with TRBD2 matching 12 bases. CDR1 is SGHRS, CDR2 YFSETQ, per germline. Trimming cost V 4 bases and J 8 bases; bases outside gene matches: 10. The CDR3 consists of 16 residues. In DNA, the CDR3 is TGCGCCAGCAGCCCCTTACCGACTAGCGGGAGCGATGAGCAGTTCTTC. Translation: CASSPLPTSGSDEQFF.

DNA for the CDR3: TGCGCCAGCAGCTTGGCCCCCGGACTCGGGGAGACCCAGTACTTC. This translates into CASSLAPGLGETQYF. The chain is built from TRBV5-1 and TRBJ2-5, with D possibly TRBD2 on 5 matching bases. Trimming shortened V by 0 bases and J by 5 bases, and 14 bases separated the two germline ends. Looked up from germline, CDR1 is SGHRS and CDR2 is YFSETQ. This CDR3 is built from 15 residues. Full variable domain (remainder filled in from reference TRBV5-1 and TRBJ2-5): KAGVTQTPRYLIKTRGQQVTLSCSPISGHRSVSWYQQTPGQGLQFLFEYFSETQRNKGNFPGRFSGRQFSNSRSEMNVSTLELGDSALYLCASSLAPGLGETQYFGPGTRLLVL.

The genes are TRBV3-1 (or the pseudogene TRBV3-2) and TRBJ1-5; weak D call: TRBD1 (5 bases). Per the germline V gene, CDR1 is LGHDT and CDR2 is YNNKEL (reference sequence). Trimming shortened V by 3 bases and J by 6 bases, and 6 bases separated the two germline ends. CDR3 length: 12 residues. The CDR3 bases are TGTGCCAGCAGCCAGCAGGGTCAGCCCCAGCATTTT. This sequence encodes CASSQQGQPQHF.

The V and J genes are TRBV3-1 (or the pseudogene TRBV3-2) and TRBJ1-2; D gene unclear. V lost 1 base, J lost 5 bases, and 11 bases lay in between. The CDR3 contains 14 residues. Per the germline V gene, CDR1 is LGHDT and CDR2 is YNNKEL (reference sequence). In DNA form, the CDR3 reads TGTGCCAGCAGCCAAGGGAGGTCTGGGTATGGCTACACCTTC. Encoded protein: CASSQGRSGYGYTF.

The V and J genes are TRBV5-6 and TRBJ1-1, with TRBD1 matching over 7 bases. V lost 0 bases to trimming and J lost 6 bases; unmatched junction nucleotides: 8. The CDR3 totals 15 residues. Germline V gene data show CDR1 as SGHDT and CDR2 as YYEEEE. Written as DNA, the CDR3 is TGTGCCAGCAGCTTGGGGACAGGTACCTACCCTGAAGCTTTCTTT. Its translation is CASSLGTGTYPEAFF. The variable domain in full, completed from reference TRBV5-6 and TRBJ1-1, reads DAGVTQSPTHLIKTRGQQVTLRCSPKSGHDTVSWYQQALGQGPQFIFQYYEEEERQRGNFPDRFSGHQFPNYSSELNVNALLLGDSALYLCASSLGTGTYPEAFFGQGTRLTVV.

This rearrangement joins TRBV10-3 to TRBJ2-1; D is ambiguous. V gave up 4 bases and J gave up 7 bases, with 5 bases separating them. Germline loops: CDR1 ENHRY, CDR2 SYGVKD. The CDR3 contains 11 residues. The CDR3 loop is CAISGSNEQFF. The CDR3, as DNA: TGTGCCATCAGTGGTTCGAATGAGCAGTTCTTC.

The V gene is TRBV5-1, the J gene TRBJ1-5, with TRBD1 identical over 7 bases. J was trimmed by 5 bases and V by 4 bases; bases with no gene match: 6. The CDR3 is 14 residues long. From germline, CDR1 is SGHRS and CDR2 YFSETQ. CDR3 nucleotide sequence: TGCGCCAGCAGCCCGCAGGGGGACCATCAGCCCCAGCATTTT. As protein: CASSPQGDHQPQHF.

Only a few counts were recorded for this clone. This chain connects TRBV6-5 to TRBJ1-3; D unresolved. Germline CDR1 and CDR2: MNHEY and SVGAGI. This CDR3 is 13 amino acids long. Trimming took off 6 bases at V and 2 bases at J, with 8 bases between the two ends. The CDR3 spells CASRDSAGNTIYF. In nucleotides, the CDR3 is TGTGCCAGCAGAGACTCTGCTGGAAACACCATATATTTT.

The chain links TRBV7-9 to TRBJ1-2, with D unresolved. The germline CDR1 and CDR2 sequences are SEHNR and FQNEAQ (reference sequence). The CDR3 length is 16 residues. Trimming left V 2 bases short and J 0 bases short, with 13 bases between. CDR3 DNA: TGTGCCAGCAGCTTAAACAATTATTTCGCTAACTATGGCTACACCTTC. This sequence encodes CASSLNNYFANYGYTF.

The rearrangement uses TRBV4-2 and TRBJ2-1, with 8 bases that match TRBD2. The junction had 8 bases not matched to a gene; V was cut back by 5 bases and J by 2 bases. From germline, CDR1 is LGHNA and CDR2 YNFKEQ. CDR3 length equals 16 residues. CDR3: CASSAEISGTYNEQFF. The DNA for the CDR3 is TGTGCCAGCAGCGCTGAGATTAGCGGGACCTACAATGAGCAGTTCTTC.

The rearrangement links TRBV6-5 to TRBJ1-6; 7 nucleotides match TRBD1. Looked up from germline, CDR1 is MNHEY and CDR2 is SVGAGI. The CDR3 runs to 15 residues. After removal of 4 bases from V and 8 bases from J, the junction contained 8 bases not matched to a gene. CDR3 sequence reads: CASSLGDRTDSPLHF. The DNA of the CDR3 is TGTGCCAGCAGTTTGGGGGACAGAACAGATTCACCCCTCCACTTT.

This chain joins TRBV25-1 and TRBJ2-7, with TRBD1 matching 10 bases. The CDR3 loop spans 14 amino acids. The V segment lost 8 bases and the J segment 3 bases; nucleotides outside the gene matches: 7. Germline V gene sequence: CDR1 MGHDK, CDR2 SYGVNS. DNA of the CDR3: TGTGCCAGCTCCCGGGACAGGGGCCTCTACGAGCAGTACTTC. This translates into CASSRDRGLYEQYF.

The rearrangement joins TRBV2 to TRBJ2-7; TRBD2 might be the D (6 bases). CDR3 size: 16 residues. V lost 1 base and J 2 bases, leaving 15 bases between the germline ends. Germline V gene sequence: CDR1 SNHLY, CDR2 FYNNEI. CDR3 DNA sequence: TGTGCCAGCAGTGAAGTCCACGGGAGTGGGCCCTACGAGCAGTACTTC. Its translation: CASSEVHGSGPYEQYF.

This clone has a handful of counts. The CDR3 coding sequence is TGTGCCAGCCAACCTAGCGGGGGCCGGAACACCGGGGAGCTGTTTTTT. Its protein product is CASQPSGGRNTGELFF. The chain carries TRBV5-4 and TRBJ2-2; 10 nucleotides match TRBD2. CDR1 SGHNT and CDR2 YYREEE come from the germline V gene (reference sequence). Trimming removed 7 bases from V and 1 base from J; junction bases left unmatched: 7. The CDR3 spans 16 residues.

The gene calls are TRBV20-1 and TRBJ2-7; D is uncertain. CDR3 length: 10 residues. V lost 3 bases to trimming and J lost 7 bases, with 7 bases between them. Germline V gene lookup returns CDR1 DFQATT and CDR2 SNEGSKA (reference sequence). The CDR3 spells CSASPNEQYF. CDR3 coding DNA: TGCAGTGCTAGCCCAAATGAGCAGTACTTC.

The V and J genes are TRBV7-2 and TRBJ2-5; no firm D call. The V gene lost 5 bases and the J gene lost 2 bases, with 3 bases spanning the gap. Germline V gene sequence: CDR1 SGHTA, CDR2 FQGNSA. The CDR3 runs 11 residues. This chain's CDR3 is CASSRQETQYF. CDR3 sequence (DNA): TGTGCCAGCAGCCGTCAAGAGACCCAGTACTTC.

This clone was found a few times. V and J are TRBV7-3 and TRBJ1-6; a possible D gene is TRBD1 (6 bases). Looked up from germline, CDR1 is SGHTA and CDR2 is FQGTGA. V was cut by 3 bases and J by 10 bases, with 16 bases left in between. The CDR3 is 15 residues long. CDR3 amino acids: CASSFSGAPGSPLHF. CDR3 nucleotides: TGTGCCAGCAGCTTTTCAGGGGCGCCGGGGTCACCCCTCCACTTT.

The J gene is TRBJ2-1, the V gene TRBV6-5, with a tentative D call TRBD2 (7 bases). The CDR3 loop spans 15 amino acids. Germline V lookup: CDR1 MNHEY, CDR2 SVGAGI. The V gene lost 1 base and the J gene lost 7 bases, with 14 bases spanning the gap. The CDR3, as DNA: TGTGCCAGCAGTTACTTAGGGGGGGGGCCAAATGAGCAGTTCTTC. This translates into CASSYLGGGPNEQFF.

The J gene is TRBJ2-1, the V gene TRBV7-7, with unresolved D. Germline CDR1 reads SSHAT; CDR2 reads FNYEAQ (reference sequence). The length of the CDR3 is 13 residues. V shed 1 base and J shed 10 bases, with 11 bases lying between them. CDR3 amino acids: CASSLDSRAEQFF. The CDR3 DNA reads TGTGCCAGCAGCTTAGATAGCAGAGCCGAGCAGTTCTTC.